Presented here are 23 T cell receptor beta chains from one specimen sequenced in a study of glioma-infiltrating T cells. The iRepertoire nested amplicon-rescue multiplex PCR amplified TCR alpha and beta CDR3s from RNA. MiXCR was run by TCRdb on the multiplex PCR reads, yielding one entry per CDR3 protein. The sample shows fewer than 250,000 distinct CDR3 sequences, more than 25% of them seen only once. The sequenced sample consisted of glioma tissue, nonneoplastic brain tissue, or PBMCs (not recorded which). These receptors were collected from a human donor with low-grade glioma or glioblastoma, undergoing nonglioma brain surgery, or in good health (not recorded which).

This clonotype showed up many times. V is TRBV20-1 and J is TRBJ1-1, with TRBD1 identical over 8 bases. The CDR3 runs 14 residues. Germline assignment: CDR1 DFQATT and CDR2 SNEGSKA (reference sequence). CDR3 protein: CRVGQGAMVTEAFF. In nucleotides, the CDR3 is TGCAGGGTCGGGCAGGGGGCGATGGTCACTGAAGCTTTCTTT.

This clonotype showed up many times. The chain links TRBV19 to TRBJ2-3; D uncertain. CDR1 is LNHDA, CDR2 SQIVND, per germline (reference sequence). V lost 7 bases and J lost 1, with 18 bases in between. The CDR3 is 16 amino acids. The chain's CDR3 is CASMKGIRRGTDTQYF. CDR3 coding DNA: TGTGCCAGTATGAAGGGAATTAGACGAGGCACAGATACGCAGTATTTT.

A word on this clonotype: A read error may explain this, as a much larger clone is one base away. The chain recombines TRBV6-2 or TRBV6-3 with TRBJ2-7, with D unclear. With 4 bases removed from V and 8 bases from J, the gap between germline ends came to 24 bases. CDR1 is MNHEY, CDR2 SVGEGT, per germline. The length of the CDR3 is 16 residues. CDR3 region: CASSSSVSAVSRKQYF. In DNA form, the CDR3 reads TGTGCCAGCAGTTCTTCTGTGTCGGCAGTTTCTCGCAAGCAGTACTTC.

Regarding this clonotype: This may be a read error: a much more frequent sequence differs by one nucleotide. V gene TRBV7-2 combines with J gene TRBJ1-2; tentative D call: TRBD1 (6 bases). V was cut by 5 bases and J by 2 bases, with 15 bases left in between. The CDR3 extends over 15 amino acids. Germline assignment: CDR1 SGHTA and CDR2 FQGNSA. CDR3 nucleotides: TGTGCCAGCAGCACCTCACAGGGCCCCAACTATGGCTACACCTTC. It encodes CASSTSQGPNYGYTF.

This clonotype was counted a few times. V and J are TRBV4-2 and TRBJ1-4; 7 nucleotides agree with TRBD1. This CDR3 comprises 16 residues. Trimming cost V 0 bases and J 7 bases; bases outside gene matches: 8. Germline CDR1 LGHNA, CDR2 YNFKEQ. CDR3 nucleotides: TGTGCCAGCAGCCAAGATCTTCAGGGGGTTGGTGAAAAACTGTTTTTT. This sequence encodes CASSQDLQGVGEKLFF.

Ten or more counts support this clonotype. The chain is built from TRBV12-3 or TRBV12-4 and TRBJ1-1; D not certain. The CDR3 covers 13 residues. V shed 2 bases and J shed 3 bases, with 7 bases lying between them. The CDR3 region is CASSLTDYTEAFF. The CDR3 region has the DNA TGTGCCAGCAGTTTAACAGATTACACTGAAGCTTTCTTT.

This clonotype was observed many times. V usage is TRBV27 and J usage is TRBJ1-1, with a possible D match to TRBD1 (5 bases). CDR1 and CDR2 (germline): MNHEY, SMNVEV (reference sequence). Deletions cut 6 bases from V and 1 base from J, with 12 bases between. The CDR3 loop spans 14 amino acids. The CDR3 reads CASRPIQGNTEAFF. CDR3 nucleotide sequence: TGTGCCAGCAGACCAATTCAGGGGAACACTGAAGCTTTCTTT.

Points on this clonotype: This may be a read error, as it is one base from a much larger clone. This is likely a read error, given that the CDR3 carries no conserved phenylalanine or tryptophan at its end. V usage is TRBV7-2 and J usage is TRBJ2-7; D call uncertain. CDR1 is SGHTA and CDR2 is FQGNSA in the germline V gene. Trimming took 1 base from V and 4 from J, leaving 8 bases between them. This CDR3 region has 13 residues. The CDR3 sequence is CASSLDQTYEQYL. DNA for the CDR3: TGTGCCAGCAGCTTAGACCAAACGTACGAGCAGTACCTC.

On this clonotype: One junction end disagrees with the germline gene, perhaps due to a read error. This CDR3 is CASSSRSSYNEEFF. The CDR3 DNA reads as TGTGCCAGTAGTAGCAGGAGCTCCTACAATGAGGAGTTCTTC. This sequence joins TRBV19 and TRBJ2-1; D remains ambiguous. Germline V gene lookup returns CDR1 LNHDA and CDR2 SQIVND (reference sequence). CDR3 length equals 14 residues.

Points on this clonotype: At one end the junction does not follow the germline gene, possibly because of a read error. V gene TRBV19 combines with J gene TRBJ1-1; unclear D gene. CDR1 is LNHDA, CDR2 SQIVND, per germline (reference sequence). The CDR3 totals 13 residues. CDR3 loop: CASSSVGSTEAFF. The CDR3, as DNA: TGTGCCAGTAGTTCGGTCGGGAGCACTGAGGCTTTCTTT.

In the case of this clonotype: A read error is possible here, since a much larger clone lies one base away. This chain links TRBV28 with TRBJ2-7, with unresolved D. CDR3 length: 14 amino acids. Germline CDR1 is MDHEN and CDR2 is SYDVKM. The germline V and J ends were trimmed by 3 bases and 6 bases, with 15 bases remaining between them. The CDR3 protein is CASSFLVQDGEQYF. DNA for the CDR3: TGTGCCAGCAGTTTTTTGGTCCAGGATGGCGAGCAGTACTTC. The full variable domain, its missing parts supplied by reference TRBV28 and TRBJ2-7, is DVKVTQSSRYLVKRTGEKVFLECVQDMDHENMFWYRQDPGLGLRLIYFSYDVKMKEKGDIPEGYSVSREKKERFSLILESASTNQTSMYLCASSFLVQDGEQYFGPGTRLTVT.

The chain couples TRBV18 to TRBJ2-7; D call uncertain. The CDR3 spans 14 residues. V was pared by 3 bases and J by 2 bases, with 11 bases between. Germline V lookup: CDR1 KGHSH, CDR2 LQKENI. In nucleotides, the CDR3 is TGTGCCAGCTCACCCGTAAACCCACCCTACGAGCAGTACTTC. This translates into CASSPVNPPYEQYF.

This clonotype was observed at least ten times. The chain carries TRBV7-2 and TRBJ1-2; a weak D match, TRBD1 (6 bases). The V gene's germline CDR1 is SGHTA and CDR2 FQGNSA. V was clipped by 5 bases and J by 3 bases, with 13 bases between them. The CDR3 has 14 residues. The CDR3 sequence is CASSPRDNHYGYTF. CDR3 in DNA: TGTGCCAGCAGCCCCAGGGACAACCACTATGGCTACACCTTC.

At least ten counts were recorded for this clonotype. The J gene is TRBJ1-1, the V gene TRBV27; 8 nucleotides match TRBD1. The CDR3 has 17 residues. Per the germline V gene, CDR1 is MNHEY and CDR2 is SMNVEV (reference sequence). After removal of 6 bases from V and 0 bases from J, the junction contained 12 bases not matched to a gene. The CDR3 sequence is CASRRRTGGAMNTEAFF. The DNA for the CDR3 is TGTGCCAGCAGACGACGAACAGGGGGGGCAATGAACACTGAAGCTTTCTTT.

This chain connects TRBV7-9 to TRBJ2-3, with D possibly TRBD1 on 5 matching bases. In germline, CDR1 is SEHNR, CDR2 FQNEAQ (reference sequence). Trimming stripped 1 base from V and 7 bases from J, with 9 bases between. The CDR3 covers 13 residues. The CDR3 loop reads CASSLGGGNTQYF. The DNA of the CDR3 is TGTGCCAGCAGCTTAGGGGGCGGAAATACGCAGTATTTT.

This clonotype has at least ten counts. The CDR3 loop is CASTRVGQRTDTQYF. CDR3 DNA sequence: TGTGCCAGCACCAGAGTGGGACAGCGCACAGATACGCAGTATTTT. The J gene is TRBJ2-3, the V gene TRBV7-2; 7 bases are shared with TRBD1. From germline, CDR1 is SGHTA and CDR2 FQGNSA. The CDR3 has 15 residues. Trimming took 7 bases from V and 1 from J; bases not matched to a gene: 8.

This clonotype occurred many times. This chain uses TRBV27 with TRBJ2-5; 11 positions match TRBD2. Losses at the gene ends were 5 bases for V and 2 bases for J; bases not matched to a gene: 7. Germline CDR1 reads MNHEY; CDR2 reads SMNVEV (reference sequence). The CDR3 has 16 amino acids. The CDR3 DNA reads as TGTGCCAGCAGTACCATAGCGGGAGGGCGGCAAGAGACCCAGTACTTC. Protein sequence: CASSTIAGGRQETQYF.

The V gene is TRBV7-3, the J gene TRBJ2-1, with D perhaps TRBD1 or TRBD2 (5 bases each). The V end was cut by 3 bases, the J end by 3 bases, with 12 bases between. CDR3 size: 15 residues. In germline, CDR1 is SGHTA, CDR2 FQGTGA. The chain's CDR3 is CASSFAGTLYNEQFF. The CDR3 DNA is TGTGCCAGCAGCTTCGCAGGGACCCTCTACAATGAGCAGTTCTTC. The entire variable domain, with the rest obtained from reference TRBV7-3 and TRBJ2-1, is as follows: GAGVSQTPSNKVTEKGKYVELRCDPISGHTALYWYRQSLGQGPEFLIYFQGTGAADDSGLPNDRFFAVRPEGSVSTLKIQRTERGDSAVYLCASSFAGTLYNEQFFGPGTRLTVL.

With regard to this clonotype: One end of the junction is discordant with germline, which a read error may explain. V is TRBV28 and J is TRBJ2-3, with D perhaps TRBD2 (5 bases). Germline V gene lookup returns CDR1 MDHEN and CDR2 SYDVKM. CDR3 size: 17 residues. In nucleotides, the CDR3 is TGTACCAGCAGTTTCATCCTCTCGCCACTGGGAGCAGATACGCAGTATTTT. Translation: CTSSFILSPLGADTQYF.

This clonotype was recorded only once. Just one base apart from a much larger clone, this may be a read error. The rearrangement joins TRBV19 to TRBJ2-7; 9 nucleotides match TRBD1. CDR1 and CDR2 (germline): LNHDA, SQIVND (reference sequence). The CDR3 length is 12 residues. CDR3 nucleotides: TGTGCCACTGGGACAGGGCTCTACGAGCACTACTTC. Translated: CATGTGLYEHYF.

Worth noting for this clonotype: The junction departs from germline at one end; a sequencing error may be responsible. This chain uses TRBV20-1 with TRBJ2-5; 9 nucleotides line up with TRBD2. The length of the CDR3 is 15 residues. In germline, CDR1 is DFQATT, CDR2 SNEGSKA (reference sequence). The CDR3 is CSARDGASGIKTQYF. DNA of the CDR3: TGCAGTGCTAGAGATGGGGCTAGCGGGATCAAGACACAGTACTTC.

With regard to this clonotype: This may stem from a read error, because a much larger clone lies one nucleotide away. This sequence joins TRBV29-1 and TRBJ1-1; D remains unclear. The CDR3 is 10 residues long. Germline V gene data show CDR1 as SQVTM and CDR2 as ANQGSEA. The CDR3 sequence: CSVGVTEDFF. The CDR3 DNA reads TGCAGCGTTGGGGTCACTGAAGATTTCTTT.

This clonotype has a single count. The gene calls are TRBV27 and TRBJ2-3; D is ambiguous. V lost 6 bases, J lost 1 base, and 17 bases lay in between. CDR1 is MNHEY and CDR2 is SMNVEV in the germline V gene (reference sequence). The CDR3 covers 16 residues. CDR3 amino acids: CASSSPRADRTDTQYF. In DNA form, the CDR3 reads TGTGCCAGCAGCAGCCCTAGGGCGGATCGCACAGATACGCAGTATTTT.